This TCR beta chain was identified during a study of PD-L1 blockade in urothelial cancer. Time point in this sample: peripheral blood 6 weeks after treatment start. V dropped 4 bases and J dropped 8; count of bases not matched to a gene: 12. Germline V gene sequence: CDR1 SGHNT, CDR2 YYREEE (reference sequence). The CDR3 loop spans 15 amino acids. Sequencing was performed with immunoSEQ multiplex PCR; in TCRdb, only in-frame clones are kept and a portion is missing. This table holds around 80,000 clones, 80% to 95% found once. Sequencing used PBMCs, obtained around atezolizumab (anti-PD-L1) treatment. The chain employs TRBV5-4 and TRBJ1-1; 9 bases fit TRBD1. This receptor was obtained from a woman aged 80 or older with urothelial cancer. The CDR3 loop is CASSSFSGTGLEAFF. The CDR3 DNA reads TGTGCCAGCAGCAGTTTCTCCGGGACAGGGTTAGAAGCTTTCTTT.